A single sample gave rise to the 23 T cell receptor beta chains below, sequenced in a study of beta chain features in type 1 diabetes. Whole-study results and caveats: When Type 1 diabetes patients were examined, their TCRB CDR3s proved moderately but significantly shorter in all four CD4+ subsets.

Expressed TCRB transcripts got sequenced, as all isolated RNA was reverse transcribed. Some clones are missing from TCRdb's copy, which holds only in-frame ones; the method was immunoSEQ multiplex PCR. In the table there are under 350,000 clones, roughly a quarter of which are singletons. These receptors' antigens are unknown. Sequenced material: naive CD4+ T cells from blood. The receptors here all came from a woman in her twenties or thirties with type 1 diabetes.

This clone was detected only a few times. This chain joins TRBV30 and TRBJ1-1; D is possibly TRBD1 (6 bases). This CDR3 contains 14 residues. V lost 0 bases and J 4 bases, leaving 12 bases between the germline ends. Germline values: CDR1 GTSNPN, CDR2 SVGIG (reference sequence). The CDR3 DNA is TGTGCCTGGAGTGTAGGGGGTAGTGGCACTGAAGCTTTCTTT. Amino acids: CAWSVGGSGTEAFF.

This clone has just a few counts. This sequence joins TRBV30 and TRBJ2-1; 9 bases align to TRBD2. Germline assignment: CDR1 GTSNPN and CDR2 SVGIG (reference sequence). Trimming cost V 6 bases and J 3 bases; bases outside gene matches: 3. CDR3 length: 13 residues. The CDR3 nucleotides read TGTGCCTGCGAAGCGGGAGGCTACAATGAGCAGTTCTTC. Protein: CACEAGGYNEQFF.

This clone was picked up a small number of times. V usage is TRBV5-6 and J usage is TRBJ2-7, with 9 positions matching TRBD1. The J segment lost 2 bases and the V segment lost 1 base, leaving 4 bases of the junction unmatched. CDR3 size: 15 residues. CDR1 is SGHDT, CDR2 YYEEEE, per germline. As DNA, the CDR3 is TGTGCCAGCAGCTTGCGAACAGGGGGCACCTACGAGCAGTACTTC. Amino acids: CASSLRTGGTYEQYF. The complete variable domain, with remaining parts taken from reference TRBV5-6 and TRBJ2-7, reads DAGVTQSPTHLIKTRGQQVTLRCSPKSGHDTVSWYQQALGQGPQFIFQYYEEEERQRGNFPDRFSGHQFPNYSSELNVNALLLGDSALYLCASSLRTGGTYEQYFGPGTRLTVT.

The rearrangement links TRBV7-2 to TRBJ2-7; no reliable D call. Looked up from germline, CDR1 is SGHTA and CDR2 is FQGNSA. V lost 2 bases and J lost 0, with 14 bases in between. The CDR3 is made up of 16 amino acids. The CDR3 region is CASSLSPHPSSYEQYF. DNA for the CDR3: TGTGCCAGCAGCTTATCCCCACACCCAAGCTCCTACGAGCAGTACTTC.

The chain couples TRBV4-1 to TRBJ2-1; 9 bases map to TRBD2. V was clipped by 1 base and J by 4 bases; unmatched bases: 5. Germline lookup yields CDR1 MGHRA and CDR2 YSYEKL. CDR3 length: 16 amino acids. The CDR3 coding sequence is TGCGCCAGCAGCCAAGGTTCTAGCGGGAATTACAATGAGCAGTTCTTC. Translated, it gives CASSQGSSGNYNEQFF.

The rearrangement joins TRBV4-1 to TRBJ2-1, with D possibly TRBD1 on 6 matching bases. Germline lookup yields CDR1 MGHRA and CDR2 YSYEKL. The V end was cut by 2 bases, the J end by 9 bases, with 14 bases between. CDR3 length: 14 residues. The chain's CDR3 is CASSQLTQGVEQFF. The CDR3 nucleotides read TGCGCCAGCAGCCAACTAACACAGGGAGTTGAGCAGTTCTTC.

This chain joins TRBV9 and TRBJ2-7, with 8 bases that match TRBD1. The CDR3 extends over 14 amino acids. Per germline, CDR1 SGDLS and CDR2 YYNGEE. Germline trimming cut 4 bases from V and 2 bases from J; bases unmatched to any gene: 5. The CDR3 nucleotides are TGTGCCAGCAGCCCAGGACAGGGTACCTACGAGCAGTACTTC. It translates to CASSPGQGTYEQYF. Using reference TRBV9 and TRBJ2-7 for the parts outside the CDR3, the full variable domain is DSGVTQTPKHLITATGQRVTLRCSPRSGDLSVYWYQQSLDQGLQFLIQYYNGEERAKGNILERFSAQQFPDLHSELNLSSLELGDSALYFCASSPGQGTYEQYFGPGTRLTVT.

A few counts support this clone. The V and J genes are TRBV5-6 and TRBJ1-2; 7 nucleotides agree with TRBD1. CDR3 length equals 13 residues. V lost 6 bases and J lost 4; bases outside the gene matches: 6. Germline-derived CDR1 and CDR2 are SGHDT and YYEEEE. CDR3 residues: CASTRTGLYGYTF. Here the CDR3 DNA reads TGTGCCAGCACTCGGACAGGACTCTATGGCTACACCTTC.

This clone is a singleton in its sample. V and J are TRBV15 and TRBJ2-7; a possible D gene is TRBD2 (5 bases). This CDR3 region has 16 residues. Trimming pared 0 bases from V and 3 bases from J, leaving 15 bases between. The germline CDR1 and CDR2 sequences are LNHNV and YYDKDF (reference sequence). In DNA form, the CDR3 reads TGTGCCACCAGCAGAGATCGGGGTTTCGGGGTCTACGAGCAGTACTTC. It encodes CATSRDRGFGVYEQYF.

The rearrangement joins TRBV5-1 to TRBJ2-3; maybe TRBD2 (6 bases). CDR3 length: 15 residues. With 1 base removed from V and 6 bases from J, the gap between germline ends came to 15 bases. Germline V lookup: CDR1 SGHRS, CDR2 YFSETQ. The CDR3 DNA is TGCGCCAGCAGCTTGCTGGGACTTACGGTTGATACGCAGTATTTT. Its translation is CASSLLGLTVDTQYF. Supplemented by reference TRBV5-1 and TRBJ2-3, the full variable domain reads KAGVTQTPRYLIKTRGQQVTLSCSPISGHRSVSWYQQTPGQGLQFLFEYFSETQRNKGNFPGRFSGRQFSNSRSEMNVSTLELGDSALYLCASSLLGLTVDTQYFGPGTRLTVL.

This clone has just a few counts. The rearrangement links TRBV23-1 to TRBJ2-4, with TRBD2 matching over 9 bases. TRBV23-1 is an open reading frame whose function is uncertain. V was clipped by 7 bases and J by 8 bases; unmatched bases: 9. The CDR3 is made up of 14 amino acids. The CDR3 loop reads CASTRSSGTYIQYF. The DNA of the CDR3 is TGCGCCAGCACCCGGTCTAGCGGGACTTACATTCAGTACTTC.

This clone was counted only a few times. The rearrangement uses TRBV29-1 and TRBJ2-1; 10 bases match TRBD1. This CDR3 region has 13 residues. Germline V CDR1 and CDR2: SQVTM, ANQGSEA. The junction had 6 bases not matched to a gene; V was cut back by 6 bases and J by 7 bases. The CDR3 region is CSVRQGAGNEQFF. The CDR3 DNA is TGCAGCGTCAGACAGGGGGCGGGAAATGAGCAGTTCTTC.

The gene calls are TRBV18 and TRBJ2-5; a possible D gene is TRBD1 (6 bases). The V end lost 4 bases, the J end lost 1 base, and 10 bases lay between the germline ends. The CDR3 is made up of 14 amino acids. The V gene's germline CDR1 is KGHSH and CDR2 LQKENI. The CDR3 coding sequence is TGTGCCAGCTCACGCAGGGGCGGCCAAGAGACCCAGTACTTC. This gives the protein CASSRRGGQETQYF.

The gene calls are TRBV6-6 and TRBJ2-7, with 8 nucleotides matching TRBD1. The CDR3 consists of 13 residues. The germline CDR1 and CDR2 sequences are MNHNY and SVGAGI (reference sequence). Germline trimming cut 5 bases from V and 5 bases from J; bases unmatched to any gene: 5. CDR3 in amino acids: CASSGQGEDEQYF. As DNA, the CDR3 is TGTGCCAGCAGTGGACAGGGAGAGGACGAGCAGTACTTC.

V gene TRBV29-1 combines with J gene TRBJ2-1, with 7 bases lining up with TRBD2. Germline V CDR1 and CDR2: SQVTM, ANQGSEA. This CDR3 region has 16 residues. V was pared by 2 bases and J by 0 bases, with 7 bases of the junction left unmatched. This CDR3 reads CSVETPLAASYNEQFF. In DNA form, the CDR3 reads TGCAGCGTTGAAACCCCTCTAGCGGCCTCCTACAATGAGCAGTTCTTC.

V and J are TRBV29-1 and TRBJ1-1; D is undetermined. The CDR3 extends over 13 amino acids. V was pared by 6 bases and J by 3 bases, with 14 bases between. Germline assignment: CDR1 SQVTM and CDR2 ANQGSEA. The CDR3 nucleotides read TGCAGCGTCCAAATTATGCGGGACACTGAAGCTTTCTTT. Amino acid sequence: CSVQIMRDTEAFF.

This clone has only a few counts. The CDR3 sequence is CASSLTLGLAGNEQFF. The CDR3 nucleotides read TGTGCCAGCAGCTTAACGTTGGGACTAGCAGGCAATGAGCAGTTCTTC. The chain couples TRBV7-3 to TRBJ2-1; 9 bases agree with TRBD2. Trimming removed 0 bases from V and 6 bases from J; junction bases left unmatched: 6. This CDR3 contains 16 residues. Germline CDR1 and CDR2: SGHTA and FQGTGA.

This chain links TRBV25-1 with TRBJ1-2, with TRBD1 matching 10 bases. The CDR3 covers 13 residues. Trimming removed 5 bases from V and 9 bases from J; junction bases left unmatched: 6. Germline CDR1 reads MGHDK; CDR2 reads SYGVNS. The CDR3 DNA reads TGTGCCAGCAGTATCTCGGGACAGGGGAGCTACACCTTC. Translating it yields CASSISGQGSYTF.

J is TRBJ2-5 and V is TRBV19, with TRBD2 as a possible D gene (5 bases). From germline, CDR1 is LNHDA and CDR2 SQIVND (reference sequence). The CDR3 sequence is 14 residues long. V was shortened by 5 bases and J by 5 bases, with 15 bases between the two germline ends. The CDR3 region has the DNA TGTGCCAGTAGTCCTCGGACTGACACGGAGACCCAGTACTTC. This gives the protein CASSPRTDTETQYF.

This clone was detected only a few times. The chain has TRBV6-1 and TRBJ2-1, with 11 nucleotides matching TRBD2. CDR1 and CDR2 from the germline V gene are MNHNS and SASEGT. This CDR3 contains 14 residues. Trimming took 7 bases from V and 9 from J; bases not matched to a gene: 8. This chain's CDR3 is CASILAGGRSEQFF. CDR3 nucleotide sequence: TGTGCCAGCATCTTAGCGGGAGGGAGGAGTGAGCAGTTCTTC.

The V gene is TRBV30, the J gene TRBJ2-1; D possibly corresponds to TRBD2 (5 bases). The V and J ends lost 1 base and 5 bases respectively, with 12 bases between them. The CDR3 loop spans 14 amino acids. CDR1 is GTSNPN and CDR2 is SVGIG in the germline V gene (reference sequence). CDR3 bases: TGTGCCTGGAGTGGACTACTTCCCGACAATGAGCAGTTCTTC. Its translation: CAWSGLLPDNEQFF.

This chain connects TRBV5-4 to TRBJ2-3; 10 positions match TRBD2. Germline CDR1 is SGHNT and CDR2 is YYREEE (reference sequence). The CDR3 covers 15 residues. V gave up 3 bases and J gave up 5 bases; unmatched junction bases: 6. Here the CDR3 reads CASSSAGGPKDTQYF. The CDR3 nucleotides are TGTGCCAGCAGCTCAGCGGGAGGGCCCAAAGATACGCAGTATTTT. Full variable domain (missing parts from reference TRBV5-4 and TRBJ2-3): ETGVTQSPTHLIKTRGQQVTLRCSSQSGHNTVSWYQQALGQGPQFIFQYYREEENGRGNFPPRFSGLQFPNYSSELNVNALELDDSALYLCASSSAGGPKDTQYFGPGTRLTVL.

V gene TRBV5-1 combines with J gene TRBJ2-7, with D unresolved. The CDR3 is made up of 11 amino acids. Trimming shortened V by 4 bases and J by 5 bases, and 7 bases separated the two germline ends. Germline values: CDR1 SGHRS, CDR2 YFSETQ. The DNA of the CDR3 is TGCGCCAGCAGCCTCCGTAACGAGCAGTACTTC. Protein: CASSLRNEQYF.